This section outlines one TCR beta chain sequence together with its context. Its antigen is unknown. This entry belongs to a study of T-cell memory formation after mild COVID-19. V was cut by 0 bases and J by 4 bases, with 18 bases left in between. The CDR3 loop spans 17 amino acids. The germline V gene encodes CDR1 LGHNA and CDR2 YNFKEQ. Overall study findings and caveats: Second-wave clones with a day 37 peak had unconfirmed SARS-CoV-2 specificity. Researchers found some responding clones in pre-infection memory, a sign that cross-reactive memory joined. The main location of contracting CD4+ clones was CM and EM, and that of contracting CD8+ clones was EMRA.

MiXCR, run by TCRdb on the 5' RACE reads, gives a single entry per CDR3 protein. The sample includes around 440,000 distinct CDR3 sequences, about 20% seen only once; the top ten take approximately 13%. The chain uses TRBV4-2 and TRBJ1-2; a possible D gene is TRBD1 (5 bases). This receptor was identified in an adult woman who had mild COVID-19 (a few samples of this study predate the infection). Cell type and time point are not known. The specimen was PBMCs or a T cell subset sorted from them (not recorded which). The CDR3 loop reads CASSQDLIPWGGYGYTF. CDR3 in DNA: TGTGCCAGCAGCCAAGATCTAATCCCGTGGGGCGGCTATGGCTACACCTTC.